This T cell receptor (beta chain) was identified during a study of T cell repertoires in cytomegalovirus infection. This CDR3 has 15 amino acids. Germline values: CDR1 MNHNS, CDR2 SASEGT. The V segment lost 0 bases and the J segment 4 bases; nucleotides outside the gene matches: 5. TCRdb re-called the reads with MiXCR, one entry per CDR3 protein. The sample shows hundreds of thousands of distinct CDR3 sequences, about 30% of them seen only once. Findings of the study overall: Across the ex vivo response, the dominant clonotypes were HLA-C-restricted CMV-specific TCR beta clonotypes.

Turning to this clonotype: The antigen remains unidentified.

Sequences were derived from cultured CD8+ T cells from PBMCs, sampled from culture after CMV antigen stimulation. The source is a human donor in good health (CMV status not recorded). Some clones in this sample may be carry-over from other donors' samples. The chain is built from TRBV6-1 and TRBJ1-1; 7 bases fit TRBD1. The chain's CDR3 is CASSEAPTGRTEAFF. In nucleotides, the CDR3 is TGTGCCAGCAGTGAAGCGCCGACAGGGCGCACTGAAGCTTTCTTT.